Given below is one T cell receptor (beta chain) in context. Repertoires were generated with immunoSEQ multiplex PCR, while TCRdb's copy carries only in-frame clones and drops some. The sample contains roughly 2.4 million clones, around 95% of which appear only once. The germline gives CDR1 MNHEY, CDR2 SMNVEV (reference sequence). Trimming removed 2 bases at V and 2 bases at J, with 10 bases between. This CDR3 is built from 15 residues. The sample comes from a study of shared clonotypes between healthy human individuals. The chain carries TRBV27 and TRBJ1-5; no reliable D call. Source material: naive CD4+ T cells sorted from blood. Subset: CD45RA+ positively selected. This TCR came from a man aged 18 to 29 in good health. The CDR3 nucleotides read TGTGCCAGCAGTTTAGGCGGCTTTGGCAATCAGCCCCAGCATTTT. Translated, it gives CASSLGGFGNQPQHF.